These T cell receptor beta chains were read from a single sample in a study of shared clonotypes between healthy human individuals. Generated by immunoSEQ multiplex PCR, the TCRdb table keeps only in-frame clones and is missing some. The top ten hold 1% to 1.3% of the sample, which has 2 million or so clones, about 95% seen once. The material sequenced was naive CD8+ T cells sorted from blood. The receptors were gathered from a young man in good health. The CDR3 runs from the conserved cysteine through the conserved F or W.

v_gene	len	j_gene	CDR3aa
TRBV27	13	TRBJ2-2	CASSLSGPGELFF
TRBV6-5	16	TRBJ1-2	CASSYSTEGIGYGYTF
TRBV7-9	12	TRBJ1-2	CASSLSGNGYTF
TRBV29-1	12	TRBJ2-7	CSVSLVSYEQYF
TRBV28	16	TRBJ2-7	CASSLDTGHPSYEQYF
TRBV5-6	15	TRBJ2-7	CASSLAGQGQYEQYF
TRBV27	12	TRBJ1-1	CASSGLRTEAFF
TRBV30	14	TRBJ2-1	CAWSMASGRAERFF
TRBV4-2	16	TRBJ2-1	CASSQGRGPTYNEQFF
TRBV4-1	15	TRBJ2-5	CASSHPAREKETQYF
TRBV27	15	TRBJ2-1	CASSLTSGGNNEQFF
TRBV27	13	TRBJ1-1	CATWDQLNTEAFF
TRBV7-9	12	TRBJ2-7	CASTPTPFEQYF
TRBV7-3	15	TRBJ2-3	CASSLVGGLTDTQYF
TRBV7-8	13	TRBJ2-7	CASSQGQVYEQYF
TRBV11-1	15	TRBJ1-3	CASSSGSSSGNTIYF
TRBV27	15	TRBJ1-1	CASSLRQGANTEAFF
TRBV7-8	12	TRBJ1-5	CASSDSGWPQHF
TRBV11-2	15	TRBJ2-3	CASSLAGESTDTQYF
TRBV5-1	17	TRBJ1-4	CASSFTGGAGTNEKLFF
TRBV13	14	TRBJ2-7	CASSLGGGFYEQYF
TRBV6-6	14	TRBJ2-2	CALGSRERGGELFF
TRBV4-1	13	TRBJ1-1	CASSQEGPAEAFF
TRBV5-3	10	TRBJ2-3	CARPSQTQYF
TRBV5-6	13	TRBJ2-7	CASSLGLTYEQYF
TRBV6-5	14	TRBJ1-1	CASSYSRGDTEAFF
TRBV5-4	13	TRBJ2-6	CASSLSGANVLTF
TRBV27	17	TRBJ2-3	CASSFLRTGGETDTQYF
TRBV6-6	12	TRBJ1-2	CASSPGGDGYTF